This is a list of T cell receptor beta chains from one sample in a study of T-cell reconstitution after alpha-beta-depleted transplantation in children. TCRdb passed the PCR reads through MiXCR, listing each CDR3 protein once. Among approximately 520,000 distinct CDR3 sequences listed, 11% were seen once. The specimen comprised PBMCs, mostly from graft donor cells, sampled 180 days after TCRalphabeta/CD19-depleted stem cell transplant. The receptors originated from a female patient aged 2 to 10 who had a stem cell transplant for aplastic anemia, so the T cells may come from the graft donor. Both conserved end residues are part of each CDR3. The order of the fields is V gene, J gene, clone size, D gene, CDR3 protein, CDR3 DNA. The D gene is left open where the match is weak. A row's size may be missing; if present it is once, few, many or a size class.

v_gene: TRBV7-8; j_gene: TRBJ1-6; abundance: many; d_gene: .; CDR3aa: CASSPRRLGDSPLHF; CDR3nt: TGTGCCAGCAGCCCCAGGCGGCTCGGCGATTCACCCCTCCACTTT
v_gene: TRBV20-1; j_gene: TRBJ2-7; abundance: few; d_gene: TRBD2; CDR3aa: CSAALAGGYEQYF; CDR3nt: TGCAGTGCCGCACTAGCGGGAGGTTACGAGCAGTACTTC
v_gene: TRBV19; j_gene: TRBJ2-2; abundance: .; d_gene: .; CDR3aa: CASSTHTNTGELFF; CDR3nt: TGTGCCAGTAGTACTCATACGAACACCGGGGAGCTGTTTTTT
v_gene: TRBV20-1; j_gene: TRBJ2-5; abundance: many; d_gene: TRBD1; CDR3aa: CSAPSGTGRGETQYF; CDR3nt: TGCAGTGCCCCATCCGGGACAGGGCGCGGTGAGACCCAGTACTTC
v_gene: TRBV20-1; j_gene: TRBJ2-3; abundance: .; d_gene: TRBD1; CDR3aa: CSASGQGAPDTQYF; CDR3nt: TGCAGTGCCTCGGGACAGGGGGCCCCAGATACGCAGTATTTT
v_gene: TRBV7-9; j_gene: TRBJ2-3; abundance: few; d_gene: TRBD2; CDR3aa: CASSSLLAGVTDTQYF; CDR3nt: TGTGCCAGCAGCTCTTTACTAGCGGGAGTGACAGATACGCAGTATTTT
v_gene: TRBV5-1; j_gene: TRBJ2-3; abundance: many; d_gene: TRBD1; CDR3aa: CASSKGRTGTDTQYF; CDR3nt: TGCGCCAGCAGCAAGGGAAGGACAGGGACAGATACGCAGTATTTT
v_gene: TRBV6-1; j_gene: TRBJ1-1; abundance: .; d_gene: .; CDR3aa: CASSGAGKGTEAFF; CDR3nt: TGTGCCAGCAGTGGGGCGGGGAAGGGAACTGAAGCTTTCTTT
v_gene: TRBV12-3/TRBV12-4; j_gene: TRBJ1-2; abundance: few; d_gene: TRBD1; CDR3aa: CASSPPLGQGGYGYTF; CDR3nt: TGTGCCAGCAGTCCGCCTTTGGGACAGGGTGGCTATGGCTACACCTTC
v_gene: TRBV21-1; j_gene: TRBJ2-7; abundance: few; d_gene: .; CDR3aa: CASSPPVGRVGSGSSYEQYF; CDR3nt: .